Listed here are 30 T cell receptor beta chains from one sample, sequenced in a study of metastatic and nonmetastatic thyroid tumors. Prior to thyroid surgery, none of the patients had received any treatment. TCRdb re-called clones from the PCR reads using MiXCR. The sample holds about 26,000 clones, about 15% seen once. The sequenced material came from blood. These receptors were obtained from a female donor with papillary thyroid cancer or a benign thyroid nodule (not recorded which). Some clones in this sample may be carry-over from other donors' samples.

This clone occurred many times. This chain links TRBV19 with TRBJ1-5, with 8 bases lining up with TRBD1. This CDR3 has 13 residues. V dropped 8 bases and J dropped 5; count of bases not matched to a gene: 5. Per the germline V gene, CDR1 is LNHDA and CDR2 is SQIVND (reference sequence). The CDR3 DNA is TGTGCCAGTGGACAGGGTCTCCATCAGCCCCAGCATTTT. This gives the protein CASGQGLHQPQHF.

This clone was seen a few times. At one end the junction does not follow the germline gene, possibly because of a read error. CDR3: CASSLTTRSGELFF. The CDR3 DNA reads as TGTGCCAGCAGTCTCACCACCCGTTCCGGTGAGCTGTTTTTT. This rearrangement joins TRBV28 to TRBJ2-2; no definite D call. CDR1 is MDHEN, CDR2 SYDVKM, per germline. The CDR3 is 14 amino acids.

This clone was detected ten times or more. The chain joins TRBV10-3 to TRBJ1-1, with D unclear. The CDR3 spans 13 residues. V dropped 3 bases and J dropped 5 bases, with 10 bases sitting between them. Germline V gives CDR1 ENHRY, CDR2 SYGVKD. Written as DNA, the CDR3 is TGTGCCATCAGTGATACGGTCCGGACTGAAGCTTTCTTT. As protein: CAISDTVRTEAFF.

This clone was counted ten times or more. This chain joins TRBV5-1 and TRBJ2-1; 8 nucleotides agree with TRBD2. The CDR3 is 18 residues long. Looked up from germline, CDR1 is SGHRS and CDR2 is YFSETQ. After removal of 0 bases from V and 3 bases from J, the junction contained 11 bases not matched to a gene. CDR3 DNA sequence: TGCGCCAGCAGCTTGGGGTCAAGGGCGGGAGGACTCTACAATGAGCAGTTCTTC. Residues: CASSLGSRAGGLYNEQFF.

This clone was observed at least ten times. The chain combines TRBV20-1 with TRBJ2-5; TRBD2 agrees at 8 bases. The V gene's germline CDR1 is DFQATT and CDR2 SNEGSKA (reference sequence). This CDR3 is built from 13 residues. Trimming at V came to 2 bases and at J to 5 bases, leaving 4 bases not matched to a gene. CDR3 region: CSARFGRAETQYF. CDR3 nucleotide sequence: TGCAGTGCTAGATTCGGGAGGGCCGAGACCCAGTACTTC.

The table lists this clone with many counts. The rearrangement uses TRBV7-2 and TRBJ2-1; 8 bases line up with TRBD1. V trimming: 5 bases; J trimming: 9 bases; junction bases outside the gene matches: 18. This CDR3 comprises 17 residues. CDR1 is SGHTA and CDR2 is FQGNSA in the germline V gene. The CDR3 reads CASSQGVLGTGLGEQFF. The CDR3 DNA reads TGTGCCAGCAGCCAGGGAGTCTTAGGGACAGGCCTGGGTGAGCAGTTCTTC.

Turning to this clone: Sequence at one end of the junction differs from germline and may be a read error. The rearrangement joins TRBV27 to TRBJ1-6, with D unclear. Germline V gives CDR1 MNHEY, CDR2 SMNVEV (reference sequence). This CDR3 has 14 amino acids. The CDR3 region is CASSLSQAKSPLHF. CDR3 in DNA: TGTGCCAGCAGTTTGAGTCAGGCCAAATCACCCCTGCACTTT.

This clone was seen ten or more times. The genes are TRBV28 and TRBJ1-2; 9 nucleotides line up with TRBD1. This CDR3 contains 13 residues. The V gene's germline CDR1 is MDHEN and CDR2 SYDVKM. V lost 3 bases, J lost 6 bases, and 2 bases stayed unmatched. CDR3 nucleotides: TGTGCCAGCAGTTTGAGGACAGGGGATGGCTACACCTTC. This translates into CASSLRTGDGYTF.

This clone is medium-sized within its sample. The CDR3 DNA reads as TGCAGTGCTAGAGAGGAGAGGGGGGCCTACGAGCAGTACTTC. Protein: CSAREERGAYEQYF. This chain links TRBV20-1 with TRBJ2-7, with D perhaps matching TRBD1 or TRBD2 (6 bases each). The CDR3 has 14 residues. CDR1 and CDR2 (germline): DFQATT, SNEGSKA (reference sequence). Trimming removed 0 bases at V and 2 bases at J, with 11 bases between.

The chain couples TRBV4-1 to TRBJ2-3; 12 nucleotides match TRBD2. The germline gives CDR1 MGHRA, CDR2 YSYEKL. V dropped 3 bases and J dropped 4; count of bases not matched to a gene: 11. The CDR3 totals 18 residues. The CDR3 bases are TGCGCCAGCAGCCAGGCAGAAGCTAGCGGGGGGGCGGCAGATACGCAGTATTTT. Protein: CASSQAEASGGAADTQYF.

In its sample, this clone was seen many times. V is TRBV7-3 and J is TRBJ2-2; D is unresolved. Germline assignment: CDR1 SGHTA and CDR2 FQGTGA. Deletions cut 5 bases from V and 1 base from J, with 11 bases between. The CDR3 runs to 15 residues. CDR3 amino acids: CASSPTSVNTGELFF. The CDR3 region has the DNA TGTGCCAGCAGCCCCACGTCGGTGAACACCGGGGAGCTGTTTTTT.

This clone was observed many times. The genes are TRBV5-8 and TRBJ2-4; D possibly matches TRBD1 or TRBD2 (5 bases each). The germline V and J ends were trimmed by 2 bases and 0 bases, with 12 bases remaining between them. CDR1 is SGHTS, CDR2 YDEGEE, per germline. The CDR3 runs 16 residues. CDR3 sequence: CASSFRGTLAKNIQYF. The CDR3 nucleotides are TGTGCCAGCAGCTTCCGGGGCACCTTAGCCAAAAACATTCAGTACTTC.

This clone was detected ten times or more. The CDR3 DNA is TGTGCCAGCAGCTTAGGCGGGGGGCTGCGGATGAATGGCTACACCTTC. This encodes CASSLGGGLRMNGYTF. This rearrangement joins TRBV7-2 to TRBJ1-2; D is perhaps TRBD1 (6 bases). Trimming pared 1 base from V and 6 bases from J, leaving 18 bases between. The CDR3 has 16 residues. The germline V gene has CDR1 SGHTA and CDR2 FQGNSA.

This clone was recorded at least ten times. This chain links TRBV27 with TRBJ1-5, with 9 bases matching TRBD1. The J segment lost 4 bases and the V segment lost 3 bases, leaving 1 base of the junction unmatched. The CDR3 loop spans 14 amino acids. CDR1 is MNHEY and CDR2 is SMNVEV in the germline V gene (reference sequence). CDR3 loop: CASSLGQGNQPQHF. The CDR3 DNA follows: TGTGCCAGCAGTTTGGGACAGGGAAATCAGCCCCAGCATTTT.

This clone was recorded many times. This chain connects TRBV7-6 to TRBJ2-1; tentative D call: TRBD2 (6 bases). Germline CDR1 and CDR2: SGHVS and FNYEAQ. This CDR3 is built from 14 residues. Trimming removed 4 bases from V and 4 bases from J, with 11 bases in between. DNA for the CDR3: TGTGCCAGCAGCTCCTCCGGGGGATACAATGAGCAGTTCTTC. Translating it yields CASSSSGGYNEQFF. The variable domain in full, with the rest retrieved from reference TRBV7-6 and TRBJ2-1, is GAGVSQSPRYKVTKRGQDVALRCDPISGHVSLYWYRQALGQGPEFLTYFNYEAQQDKSGLPNDRFSAERPEGSISTLTIQRTEQRDSAMYRCASSSSGGYNEQFFGPGTRLTVL.

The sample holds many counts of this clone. The CDR3 bases are TGTGCCAGCAGAGCATCAGGGGGCGGGGAGACCCAGTACTTC. It encodes CASRASGGGETQYF. This sequence joins TRBV6-2 or TRBV6-3 and TRBJ2-5, with TRBD1 matching over 8 bases. J lost 5 bases, V lost 6 bases, and 8 bases had no gene match. CDR3 length equals 14 residues. Germline loops: CDR1 MNHEY, CDR2 SVGEGT.

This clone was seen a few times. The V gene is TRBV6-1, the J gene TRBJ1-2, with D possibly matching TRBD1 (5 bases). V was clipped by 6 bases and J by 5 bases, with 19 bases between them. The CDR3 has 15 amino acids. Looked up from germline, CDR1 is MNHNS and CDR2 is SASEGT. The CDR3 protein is CASRFAGGTFYGYTF. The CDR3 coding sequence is TGTGCCAGCAGGTTCGCGGGGGGGACTTTTTATGGCTACACCTTC.

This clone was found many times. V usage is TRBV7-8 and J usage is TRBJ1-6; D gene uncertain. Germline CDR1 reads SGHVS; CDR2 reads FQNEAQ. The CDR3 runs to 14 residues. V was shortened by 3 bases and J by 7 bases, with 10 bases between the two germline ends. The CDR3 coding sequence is TGTGCCAGCAGCTTTTCCGTTCAGAATTCACCCCTCCACTTT. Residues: CASSFSVQNSPLHF.

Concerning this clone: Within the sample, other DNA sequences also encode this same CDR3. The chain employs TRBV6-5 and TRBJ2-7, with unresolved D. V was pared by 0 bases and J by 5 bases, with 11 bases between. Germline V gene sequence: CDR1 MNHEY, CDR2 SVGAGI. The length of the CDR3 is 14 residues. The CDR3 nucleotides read TGTGCCAGCAGTTACTCCCCAGGCCGGGACGAGCAGTACTTC. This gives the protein CASSYSPGRDEQYF.

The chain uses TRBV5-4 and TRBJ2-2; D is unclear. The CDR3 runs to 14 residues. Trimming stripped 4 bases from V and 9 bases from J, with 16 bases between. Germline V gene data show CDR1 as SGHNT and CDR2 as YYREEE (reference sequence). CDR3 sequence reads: CASSPDLVHRELFF. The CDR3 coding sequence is TGTGCCAGCAGCCCCGACTTGGTTCACAGGGAGCTGTTTTTT.

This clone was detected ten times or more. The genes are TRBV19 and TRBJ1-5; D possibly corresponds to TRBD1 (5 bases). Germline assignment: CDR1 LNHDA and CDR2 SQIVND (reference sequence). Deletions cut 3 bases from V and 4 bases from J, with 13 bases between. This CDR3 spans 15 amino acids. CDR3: CASSISGGRNQPQHF. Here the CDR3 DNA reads TGTGCCAGTAGTATCTCGGGGGGTCGGAATCAGCCCCAGCATTTT.

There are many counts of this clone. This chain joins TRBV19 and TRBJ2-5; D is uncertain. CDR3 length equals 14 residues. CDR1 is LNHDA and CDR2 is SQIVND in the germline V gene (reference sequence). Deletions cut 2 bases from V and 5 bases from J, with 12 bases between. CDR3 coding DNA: TGTGCCAGTAGTATATGGGGTCTTGGGGAGACCCAGTACTTC. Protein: CASSIWGLGETQYF.

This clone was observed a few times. The CDR3 sequence: CASSIVVRLSYNEQFF. CDR3 in DNA: TGTGCCAGTAGTATAGTAGTACGCCTTTCCTACAATGAGCAGTTCTTC. This rearrangement joins TRBV19 to TRBJ2-1; D is ambiguous. Germline V gene data show CDR1 as LNHDA and CDR2 as SQIVND (reference sequence). The V end lost 1 base, the J end lost 1 base, and 11 bases lay between the germline ends. The length of the CDR3 is 16 residues.

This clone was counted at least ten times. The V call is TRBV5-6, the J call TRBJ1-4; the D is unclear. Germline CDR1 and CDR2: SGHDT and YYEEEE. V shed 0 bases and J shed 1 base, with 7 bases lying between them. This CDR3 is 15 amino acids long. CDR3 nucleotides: TGTGCCAGCAGCTTGGGCGTGGGAACTAATGAAAAACTGTTTTTT. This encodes CASSLGVGTNEKLFF.

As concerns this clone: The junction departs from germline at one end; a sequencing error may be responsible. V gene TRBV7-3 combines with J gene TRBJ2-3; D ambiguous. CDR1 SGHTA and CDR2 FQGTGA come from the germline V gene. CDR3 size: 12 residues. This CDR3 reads CAISLYLDTQYF. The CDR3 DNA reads TGTGCCATCAGCTTATATCTCGATACGCAGTATTTT.

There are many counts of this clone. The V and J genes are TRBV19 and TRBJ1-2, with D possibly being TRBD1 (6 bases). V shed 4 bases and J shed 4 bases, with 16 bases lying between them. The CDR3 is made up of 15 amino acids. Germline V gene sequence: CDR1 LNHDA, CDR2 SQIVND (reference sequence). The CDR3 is CASSRGPGAAYGYTF. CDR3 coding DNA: TGTGCCAGTAGTAGGGGTCCGGGGGCCGCCTATGGCTACACCTTC.

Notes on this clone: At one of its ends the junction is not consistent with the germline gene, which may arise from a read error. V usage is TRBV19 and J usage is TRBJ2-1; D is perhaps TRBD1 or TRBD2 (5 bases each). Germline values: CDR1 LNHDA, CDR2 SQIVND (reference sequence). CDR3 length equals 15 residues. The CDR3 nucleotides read TGTTCCAGTAGAATAGCAGGGTGCGGGCTAGGTGAGCAGTTCTTC. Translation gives CSSRIAGCGLGEQFF.

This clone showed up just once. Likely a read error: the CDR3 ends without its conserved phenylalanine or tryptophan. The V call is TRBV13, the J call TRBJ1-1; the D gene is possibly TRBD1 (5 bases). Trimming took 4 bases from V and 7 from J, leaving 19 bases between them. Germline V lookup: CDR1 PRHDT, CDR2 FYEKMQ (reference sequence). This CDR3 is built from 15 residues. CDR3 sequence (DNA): TGTGCCAGCAGCTCGCAAAGGTGGTGGGGGGGTGAAGCTTTCGTT. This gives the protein CASSSQRWWGGEAFV.

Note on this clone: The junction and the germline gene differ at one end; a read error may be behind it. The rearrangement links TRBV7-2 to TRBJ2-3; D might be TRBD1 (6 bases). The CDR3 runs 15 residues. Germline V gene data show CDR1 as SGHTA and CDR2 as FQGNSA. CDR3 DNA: TGTGTCAGCAGCTTAAGAGAGGGTAGGACAGATGCGCAGTATTTT. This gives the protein CVSSLREGRTDAQYF.

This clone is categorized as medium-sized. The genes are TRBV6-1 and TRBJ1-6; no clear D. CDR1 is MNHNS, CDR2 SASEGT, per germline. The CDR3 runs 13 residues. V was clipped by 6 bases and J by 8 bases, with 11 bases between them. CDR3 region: CASSRGLHSPLHF. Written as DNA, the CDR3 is TGTGCCAGCAGCCGGGGTCTTCATTCACCCCTCCACTTT.